A selection of T cell receptor beta chains follows, all from one sample in a study of T cell repertoires in cytomegalovirus infection. TCRdb analysed the reads with MiXCR anew, one entry per CDR3 protein. The sample lists approximately 500,000 distinct CDR3 sequences; approximately 26% were seen once. Sequenced sample: PBMCs. All receptors derive from a human donor in good health (CMV status not recorded). Some clones in this sample may be carry-over from other donors' samples. Both conserved end residues are part of each CDR3. Each record gives: V gene, J gene, CDR3 length, CDR3 protein.

>TRBV7-3|TRBJ2-5|13
CASSRQGGETQYF
>TRBV7-2|TRBJ1-1|13
CASSLAHRLEAFF
>TRBV7-2|TRBJ1-1|13
CASSLDAGREAFF
>TRBV7-3|TRBJ2-1|15
CASSLTGGSNNEQFF
>TRBV24-1|TRBJ2-2|15
CATSEGPPDAGELFF
>TRBV11-1|TRBJ2-2|15
CASRPQGLVPGELFF
>TRBV14|TRBJ2-7|14
CASRKWAGAYEQYF
>TRBV9|TRBJ1-1|14
CASSVAAMNTEAFF
>TRBV5-4|TRBJ1-4|14
CASSVGQGNEKLFF
>TRBV10-3|TRBJ1-5|14
CAIKSVGDNQPQHF
>TRBV7-2|TRBJ1-5|15
CASSNGQGADQPQHF
>TRBV19|TRBJ2-1|15
CASSIGTSGDNEQFF